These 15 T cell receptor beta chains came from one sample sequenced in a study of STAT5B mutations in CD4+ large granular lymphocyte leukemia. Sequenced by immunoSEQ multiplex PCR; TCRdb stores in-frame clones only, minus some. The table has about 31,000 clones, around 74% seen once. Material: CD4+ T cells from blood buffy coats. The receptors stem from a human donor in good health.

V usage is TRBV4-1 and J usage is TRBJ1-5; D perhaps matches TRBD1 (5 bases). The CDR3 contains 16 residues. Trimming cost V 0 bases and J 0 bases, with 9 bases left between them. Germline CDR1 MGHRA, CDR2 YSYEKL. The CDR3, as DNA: TGCGCCAGCAGCCAAGAGGCAGGGCATAGCAATCAGCCCCAGCATTTT. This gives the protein CASSQEAGHSNQPQHF.

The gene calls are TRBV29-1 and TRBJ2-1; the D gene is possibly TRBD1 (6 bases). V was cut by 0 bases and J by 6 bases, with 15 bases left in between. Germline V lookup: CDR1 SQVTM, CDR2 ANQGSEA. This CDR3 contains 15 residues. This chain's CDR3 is CSVEDRGRVVNEQFF. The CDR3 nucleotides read TGCAGCGTTGAAGACAGGGGTAGGGTGGTCAATGAGCAGTTCTTC.

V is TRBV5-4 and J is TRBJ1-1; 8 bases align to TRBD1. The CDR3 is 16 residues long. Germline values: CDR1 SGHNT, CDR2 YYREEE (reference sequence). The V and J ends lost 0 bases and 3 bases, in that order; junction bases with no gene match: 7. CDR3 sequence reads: CASSLDQGATYTEAFF. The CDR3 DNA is TGTGCCAGCAGCTTGGACCAGGGGGCTACGTACACTGAAGCTTTCTTT. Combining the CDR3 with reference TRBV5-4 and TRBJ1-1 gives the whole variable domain ETGVTQSPTHLIKTRGQQVTLRCSSQSGHNTVSWYQQALGQGPQFIFQYYREEENGRGNFPPRFSGLQFPNYSSELNVNALELDDSALYLCASSLDQGATYTEAFFGQGTRLTVV.

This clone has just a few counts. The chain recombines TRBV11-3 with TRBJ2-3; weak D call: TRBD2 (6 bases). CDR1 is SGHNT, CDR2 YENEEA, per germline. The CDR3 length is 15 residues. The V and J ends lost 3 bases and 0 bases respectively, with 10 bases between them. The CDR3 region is CASSFEGLSTDTQYF. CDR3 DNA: TGTGCCAGCAGCTTTGAGGGACTGAGCACAGATACGCAGTATTTT.

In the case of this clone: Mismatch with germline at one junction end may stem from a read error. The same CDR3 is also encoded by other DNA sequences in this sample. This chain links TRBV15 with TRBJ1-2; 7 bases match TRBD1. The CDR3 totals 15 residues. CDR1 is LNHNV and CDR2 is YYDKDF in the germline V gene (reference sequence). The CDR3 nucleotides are TGTGCCACCAGCAGAGGGAGGGGGCAGAACTATGGCTACACCTTT. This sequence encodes CATSRGRGQNYGYTF.

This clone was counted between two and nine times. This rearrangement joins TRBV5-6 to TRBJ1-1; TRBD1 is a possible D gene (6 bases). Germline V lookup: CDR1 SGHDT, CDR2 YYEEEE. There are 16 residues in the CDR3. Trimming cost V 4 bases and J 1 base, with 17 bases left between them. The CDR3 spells CASSPTGQGQNTEAFF. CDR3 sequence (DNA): TGTGCCAGCAGCCCGACTGGCCAGGGGCAGAACACTGAAGCTTTCTTT.

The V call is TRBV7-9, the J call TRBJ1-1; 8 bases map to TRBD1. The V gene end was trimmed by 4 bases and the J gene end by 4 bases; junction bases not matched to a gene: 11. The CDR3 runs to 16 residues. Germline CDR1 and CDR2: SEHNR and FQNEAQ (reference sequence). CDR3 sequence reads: CASSSSWGQVGTEAFF. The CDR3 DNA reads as TGTGCCAGCAGCTCAAGCTGGGGACAGGTGGGCACTGAAGCTTTCTTT.

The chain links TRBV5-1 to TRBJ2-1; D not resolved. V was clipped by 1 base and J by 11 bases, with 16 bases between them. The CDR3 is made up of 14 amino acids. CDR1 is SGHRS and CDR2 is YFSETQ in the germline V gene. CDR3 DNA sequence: TGCGCCAGCAGCTTGCCCCTGGCGGAGCCGAAGCAGTTCTTC. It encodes CASSLPLAEPKQFF.

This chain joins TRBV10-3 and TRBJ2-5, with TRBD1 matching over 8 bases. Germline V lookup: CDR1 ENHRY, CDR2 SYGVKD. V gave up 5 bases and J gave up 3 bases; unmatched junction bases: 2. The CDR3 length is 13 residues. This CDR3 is CAISKTGEETQYF. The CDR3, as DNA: TGTGCCATCAGTAAGACAGGGGAAGAGACCCAGTACTTC.

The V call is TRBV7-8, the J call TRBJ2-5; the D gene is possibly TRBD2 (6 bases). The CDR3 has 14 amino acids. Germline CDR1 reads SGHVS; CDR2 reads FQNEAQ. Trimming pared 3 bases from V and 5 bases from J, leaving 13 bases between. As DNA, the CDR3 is TGTGCCAGCAGCTTTGGACTAACTTTTGAGACCCAGTACTTC. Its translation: CASSFGLTFETQYF.

CDR3 bases: TGTGCCAGTAGTACGGGGGGGGCCGGGGAGCTGTTTTTT. This sequence encodes CASSTGGAGELFF. The chain employs TRBV19 and TRBJ2-2, with 8 nucleotides matching TRBD2. The CDR3 length is 13 residues. Germline V lookup: CDR1 LNHDA, CDR2 SQIVND (reference sequence). V lost 4 bases, J lost 6 bases, and 1 base stayed unmatched.

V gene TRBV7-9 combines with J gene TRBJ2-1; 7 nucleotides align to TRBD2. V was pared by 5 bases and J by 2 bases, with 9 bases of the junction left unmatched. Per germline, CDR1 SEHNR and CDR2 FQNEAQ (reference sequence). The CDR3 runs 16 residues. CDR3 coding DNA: TGTGCCAGCAGCCCCTGGGGGGGGTCGACCTACAATGAGCAGTTCTTC. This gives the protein CASSPWGGSTYNEQFF.

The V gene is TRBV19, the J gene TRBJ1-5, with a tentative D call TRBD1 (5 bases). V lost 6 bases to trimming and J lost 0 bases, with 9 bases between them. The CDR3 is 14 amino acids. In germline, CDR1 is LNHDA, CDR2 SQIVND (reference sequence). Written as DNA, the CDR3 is TGTGCCAGTAGGGGGACTGGTAGCAATCAGCCCCAGCATTTT. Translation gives CASRGTGSNQPQHF. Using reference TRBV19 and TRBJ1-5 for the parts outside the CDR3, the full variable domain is DGGITQSPKYLFRKEGQNVTLSCEQNLNHDAMYWYRQDPGQGLRLIYYSQIVNDFQKGDIAEGYSVSREKKESFPLTVTSAQKNPTAFYLCASRGTGSNQPQHFGDGTRLSIL.

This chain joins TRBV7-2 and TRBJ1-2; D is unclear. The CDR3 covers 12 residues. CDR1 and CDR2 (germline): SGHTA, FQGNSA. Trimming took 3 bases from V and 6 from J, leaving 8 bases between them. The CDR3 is CASSFSRDGYTF. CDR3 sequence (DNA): TGTGCCAGCAGCTTTAGCAGAGATGGCTACACCTTC.

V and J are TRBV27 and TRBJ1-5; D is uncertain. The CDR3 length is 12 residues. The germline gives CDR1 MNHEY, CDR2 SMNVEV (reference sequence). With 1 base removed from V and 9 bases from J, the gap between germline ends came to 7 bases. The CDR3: CASSLYGGPQHF. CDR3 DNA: TGTGCCAGCAGTTTATACGGCGGGCCCCAGCATTTT.